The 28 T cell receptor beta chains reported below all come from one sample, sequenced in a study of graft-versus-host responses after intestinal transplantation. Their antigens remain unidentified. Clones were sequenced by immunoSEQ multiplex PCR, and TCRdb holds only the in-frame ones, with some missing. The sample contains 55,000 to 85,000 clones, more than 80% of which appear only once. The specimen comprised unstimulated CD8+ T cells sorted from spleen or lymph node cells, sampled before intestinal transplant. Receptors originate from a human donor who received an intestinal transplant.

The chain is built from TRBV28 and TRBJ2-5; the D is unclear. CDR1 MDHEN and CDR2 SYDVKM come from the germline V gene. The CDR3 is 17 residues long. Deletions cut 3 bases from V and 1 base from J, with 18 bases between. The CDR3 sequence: CASSLVSWPTGQETQYF. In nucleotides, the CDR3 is TGTGCCAGCAGTTTGGTTTCCTGGCCAACGGGCCAAGAGACCCAGTACTTC.

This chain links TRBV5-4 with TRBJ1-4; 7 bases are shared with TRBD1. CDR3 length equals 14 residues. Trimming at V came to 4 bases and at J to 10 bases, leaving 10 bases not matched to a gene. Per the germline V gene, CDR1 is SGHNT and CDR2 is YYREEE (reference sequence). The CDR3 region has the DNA TGTGCCAGCAGCCCCGGACAGGATCGGGGAAAACTGTTTTTT. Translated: CASSPGQDRGKLFF.

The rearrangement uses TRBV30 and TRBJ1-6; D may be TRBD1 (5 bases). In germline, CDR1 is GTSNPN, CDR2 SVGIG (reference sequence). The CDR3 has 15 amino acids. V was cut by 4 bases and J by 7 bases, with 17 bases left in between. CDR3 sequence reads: CAWKRGEVLNSPLHF. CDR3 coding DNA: TGTGCCTGGAAGCGGGGGGAGGTGCTGAATTCACCCCTCCACTTT.

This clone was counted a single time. The CDR3 DNA reads TGTGCCAGCAGTTTAACAGGGGTTGGGGACGGGGAGCTGTTTTTT. This codes for CASSLTGVGDGELFF. The V call is TRBV6-1, the J call TRBJ2-2, with 7 bases that match TRBD1. Germline V gene lookup returns CDR1 MNHNS and CDR2 SASEGT. The CDR3 extends over 15 amino acids. Losses at the gene ends were 5 bases for V and 7 bases for J; bases not matched to a gene: 10.

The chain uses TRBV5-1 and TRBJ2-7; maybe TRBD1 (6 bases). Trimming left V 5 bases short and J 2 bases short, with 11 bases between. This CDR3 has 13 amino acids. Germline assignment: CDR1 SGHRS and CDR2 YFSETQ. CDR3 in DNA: TGCGCCAGCAGGATCGGGACACCCTACGAGCAGTACTTC. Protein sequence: CASRIGTPYEQYF.

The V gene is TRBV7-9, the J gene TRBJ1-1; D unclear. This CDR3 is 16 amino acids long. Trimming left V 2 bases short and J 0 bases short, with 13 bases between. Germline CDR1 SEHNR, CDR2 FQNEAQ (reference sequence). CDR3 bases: TGTGCCAGCAGCTTAATACCTCCAGGTTTGAACACTGAAGCTTTCTTT. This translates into CASSLIPPGLNTEAFF.

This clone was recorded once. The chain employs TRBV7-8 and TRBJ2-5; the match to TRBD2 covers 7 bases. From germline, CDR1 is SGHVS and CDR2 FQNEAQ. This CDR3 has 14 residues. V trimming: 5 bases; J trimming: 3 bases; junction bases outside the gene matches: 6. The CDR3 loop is CASSPLAVKETQYF. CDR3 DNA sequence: TGTGCCAGCAGCCCTCTAGCGGTTAAAGAGACCCAGTACTTC.

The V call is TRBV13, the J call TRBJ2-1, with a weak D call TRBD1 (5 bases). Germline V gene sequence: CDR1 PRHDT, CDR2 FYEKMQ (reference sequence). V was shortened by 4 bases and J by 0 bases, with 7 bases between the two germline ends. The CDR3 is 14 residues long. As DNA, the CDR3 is TGTGCCAGCAGCTCCCAGGGCTCCTACAATGAGCAGTTCTTC. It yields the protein CASSSQGSYNEQFF.

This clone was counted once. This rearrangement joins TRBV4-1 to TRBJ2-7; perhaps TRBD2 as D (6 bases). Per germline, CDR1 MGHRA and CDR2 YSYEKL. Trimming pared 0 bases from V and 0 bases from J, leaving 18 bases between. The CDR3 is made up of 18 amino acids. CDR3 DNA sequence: TGCGCCAGCAGCCAAGAAGGGACCCGGGGACTTAGCTCCTACGAGCAGTACTTC. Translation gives CASSQEGTRGLSSYEQYF.

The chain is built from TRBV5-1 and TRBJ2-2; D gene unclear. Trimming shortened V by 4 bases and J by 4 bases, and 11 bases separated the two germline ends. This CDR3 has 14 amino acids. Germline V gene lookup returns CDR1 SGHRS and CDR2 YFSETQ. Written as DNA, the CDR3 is TGCGCCAGCAGCCCGGTCATGCTCACCGGGGAGCTGTTTTTT. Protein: CASSPVMLTGELFF. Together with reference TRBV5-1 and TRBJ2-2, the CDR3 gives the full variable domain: KAGVTQTPRYLIKTRGQQVTLSCSPISGHRSVSWYQQTPGQGLQFLFEYFSETQRNKGNFPGRFSGRQFSNSRSEMNVSTLELGDSALYLCASSPVMLTGELFFGEGSRLTVL.

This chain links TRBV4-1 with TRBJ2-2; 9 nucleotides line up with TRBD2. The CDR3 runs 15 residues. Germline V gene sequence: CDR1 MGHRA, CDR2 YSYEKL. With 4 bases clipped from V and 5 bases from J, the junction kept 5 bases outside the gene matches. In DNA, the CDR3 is TGCGCCAGCAGCCTAGTAGCGGGAGTGACCGGGGAGCTGTTTTTT. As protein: CASSLVAGVTGELFF.

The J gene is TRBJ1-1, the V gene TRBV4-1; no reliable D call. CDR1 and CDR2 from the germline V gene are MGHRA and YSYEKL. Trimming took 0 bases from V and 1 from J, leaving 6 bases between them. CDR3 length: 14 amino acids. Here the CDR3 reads CASSQDTGNTEAFF. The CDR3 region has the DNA TGCGCCAGCAGCCAAGATACGGGGAACACTGAAGCTTTCTTT.

For the CDR3, the DNA is TGTGCCAGCAGCCGAGGGGGAGACACCGGGGAGCTGTTTTTT. Amino acid sequence: CASSRGGDTGELFF. This chain uses TRBV9 with TRBJ2-2; a weak D match, TRBD1 (6 bases). The CDR3 is made up of 14 amino acids. The germline V gene encodes CDR1 SGDLS and CDR2 YYNGEE. V dropped 4 bases and J dropped 3 bases, with 10 bases sitting between them.

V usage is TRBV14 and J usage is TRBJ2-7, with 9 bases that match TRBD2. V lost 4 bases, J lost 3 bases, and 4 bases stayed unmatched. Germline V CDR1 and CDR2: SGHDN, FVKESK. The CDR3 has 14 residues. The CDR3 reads CASSLAGAFYEQYF. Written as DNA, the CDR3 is TGTGCCAGCAGCCTAGCGGGAGCGTTCTACGAGCAGTACTTC.

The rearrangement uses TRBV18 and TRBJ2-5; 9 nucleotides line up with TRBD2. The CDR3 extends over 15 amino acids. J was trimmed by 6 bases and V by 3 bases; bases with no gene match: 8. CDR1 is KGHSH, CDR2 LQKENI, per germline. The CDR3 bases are TGTGCCAGCTCACCGTTAGCGGGGGTTCGGAAGACCCAGTACTTC. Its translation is CASSPLAGVRKTQYF.

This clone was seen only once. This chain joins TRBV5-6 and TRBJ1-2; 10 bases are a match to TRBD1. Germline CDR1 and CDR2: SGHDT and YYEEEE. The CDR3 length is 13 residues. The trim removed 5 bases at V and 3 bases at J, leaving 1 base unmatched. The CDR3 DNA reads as TGTGCCAGCAGGGGACAGGGGCACTATGGCTACACCTTC. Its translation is CASRGQGHYGYTF.

CDR3 sequence: CASSSAREELACEQFF. In DNA, the CDR3 is TGTGCCAGCAGCTCCGCGCGGGAGGAACTCGCTTGTGAGCAGTTCTTC. V is TRBV7-9 and J is TRBJ2-1; TRBD2 matches at 8 bases. The CDR3 totals 16 residues. Trimming removed 4 bases from V and 9 bases from J; junction bases left unmatched: 14. Germline V gives CDR1 SEHNR, CDR2 FQNEAQ (reference sequence).

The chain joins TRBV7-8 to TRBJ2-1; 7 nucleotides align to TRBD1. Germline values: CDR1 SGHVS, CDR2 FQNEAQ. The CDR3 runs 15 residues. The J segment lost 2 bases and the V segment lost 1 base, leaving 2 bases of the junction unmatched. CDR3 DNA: TGTGCCAGCAGCTTAGACCAGGGGGCCTACAATGAGCAGTTCTTC. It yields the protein CASSLDQGAYNEQFF.

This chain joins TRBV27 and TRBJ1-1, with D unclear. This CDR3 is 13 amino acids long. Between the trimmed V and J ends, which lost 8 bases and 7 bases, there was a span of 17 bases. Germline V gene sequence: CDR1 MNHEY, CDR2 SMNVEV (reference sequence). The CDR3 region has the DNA TGTGCCAGCGCCCCCGAGGTTGTGGTTGAAGCTTTCTTT. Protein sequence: CASAPEVVVEAFF.

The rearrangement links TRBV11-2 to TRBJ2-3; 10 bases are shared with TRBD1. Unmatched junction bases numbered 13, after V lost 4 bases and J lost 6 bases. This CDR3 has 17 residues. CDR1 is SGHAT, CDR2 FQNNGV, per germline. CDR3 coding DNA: TGTGCCAGCAGCTCATCCGGGACAGGGGCGGAGGGGGATACGCAGTATTTT. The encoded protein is CASSSSGTGAEGDTQYF.

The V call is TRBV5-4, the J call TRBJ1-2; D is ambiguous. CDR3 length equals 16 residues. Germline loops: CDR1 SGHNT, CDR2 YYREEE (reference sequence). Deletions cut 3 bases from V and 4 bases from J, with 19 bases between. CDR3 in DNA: TGTGCCAGCAGCTCGAGGGAACAGATATGGCTCTATGGCTACACCTTC. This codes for CASSSREQIWLYGYTF.

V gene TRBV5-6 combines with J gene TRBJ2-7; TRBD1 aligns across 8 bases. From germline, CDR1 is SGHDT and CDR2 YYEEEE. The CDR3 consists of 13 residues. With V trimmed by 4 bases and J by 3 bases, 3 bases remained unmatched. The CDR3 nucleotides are TGTGCCAGCAGCGGGGGGACAGGCTACGAGCAGTACTTC. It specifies CASSGGTGYEQYF. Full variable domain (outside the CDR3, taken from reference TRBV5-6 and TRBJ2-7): DAGVTQSPTHLIKTRGQQVTLRCSPKSGHDTVSWYQQALGQGPQFIFQYYEEEERQRGNFPDRFSGHQFPNYSSELNVNALLLGDSALYLCASSGGTGYEQYFGPGTRLTVT.

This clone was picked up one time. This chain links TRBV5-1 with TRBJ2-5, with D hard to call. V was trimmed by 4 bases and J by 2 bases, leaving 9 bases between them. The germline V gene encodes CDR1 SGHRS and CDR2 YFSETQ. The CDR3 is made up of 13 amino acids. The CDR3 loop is CASSRSQQETQYF. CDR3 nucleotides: TGCGCCAGCAGCCGAAGCCAACAAGAGACCCAGTACTTC.

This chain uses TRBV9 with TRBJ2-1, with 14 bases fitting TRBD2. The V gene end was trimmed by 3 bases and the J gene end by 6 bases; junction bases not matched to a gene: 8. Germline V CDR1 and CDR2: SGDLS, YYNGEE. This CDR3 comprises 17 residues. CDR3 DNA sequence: TGTGCCAGCAGCGGGGGACCGGGACTAGCGGGAGCCAATGAGCAGTTCTTC. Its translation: CASSGGPGLAGANEQFF.

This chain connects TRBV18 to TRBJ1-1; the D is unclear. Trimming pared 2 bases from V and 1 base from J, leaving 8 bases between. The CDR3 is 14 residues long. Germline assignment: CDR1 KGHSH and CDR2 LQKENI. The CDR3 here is CASSPGSTNTEAFF. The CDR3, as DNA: TGTGCCAGCTCACCAGGTTCTACGAACACTGAAGCTTTCTTT. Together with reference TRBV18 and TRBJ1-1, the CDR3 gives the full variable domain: NAGVMQNPRHLVRRRGQEARLRCSPMKGHSHVYWYRQLPEEGLKFMVYLQKENIIDESGMPKERFSAEFPKEGPSILRIQQVVRGDSAAYFCASSPGSTNTEAFFGQGTRLTVV.

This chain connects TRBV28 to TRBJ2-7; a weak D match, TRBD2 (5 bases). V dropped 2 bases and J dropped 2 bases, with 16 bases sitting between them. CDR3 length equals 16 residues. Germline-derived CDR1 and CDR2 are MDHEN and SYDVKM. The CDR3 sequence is CASSLPDWQRAYEQYF. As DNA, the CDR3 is TGTGCCAGCAGTTTACCGGACTGGCAGAGGGCCTACGAGCAGTACTTC.

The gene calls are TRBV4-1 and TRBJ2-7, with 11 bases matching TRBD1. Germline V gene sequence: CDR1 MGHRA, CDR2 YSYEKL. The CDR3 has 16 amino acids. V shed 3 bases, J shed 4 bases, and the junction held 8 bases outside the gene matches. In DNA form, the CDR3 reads TGCGCCAGCAGCCATCCCAGCGGGACAGGGGGTTACGAGCAGTACTTC. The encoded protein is CASSHPSGTGGYEQYF.

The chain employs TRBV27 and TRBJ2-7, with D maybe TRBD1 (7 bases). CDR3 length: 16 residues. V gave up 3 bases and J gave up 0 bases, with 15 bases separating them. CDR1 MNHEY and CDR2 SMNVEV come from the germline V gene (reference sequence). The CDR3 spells CASSLSAQGGSYEQYF. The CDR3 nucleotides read TGTGCCAGCAGTTTGTCGGCTCAGGGGGGCTCCTACGAGCAGTACTTC.